These 26 T cell receptor beta chains share one sample of origin, sequenced in a study of blood T cell repertoires in COVID-19. Profiling relied on immunoSEQ multiplex PCR, and the TCRdb table lists in-frame clones only, not all of them. The table lists approximately 250,000 clones, about 91% of them singletons. Input material: PBMCs or T cells enriched from blood (not recorded which). These receptors originate from a woman in her thirties or forties with acute COVID-19.

The chain combines TRBV11-2 with TRBJ1-1; tentatively, D is TRBD1 (5 bases). The V and J ends lost 3 bases and 2 bases respectively, with 10 bases between them. CDR3 length: 14 amino acids. Germline V CDR1 and CDR2: SGHAT, FQNNGV. The CDR3 DNA reads TGTGCCAGCAGCTTCGGGCAGGGAAACACTGAAGCTTTCTTT. Protein sequence: CASSFGQGNTEAFF. The complete variable domain, with remaining parts taken from reference TRBV11-2 and TRBJ1-1, reads EAGVAQSPRYKIIEKRQSVAFWCNPISGHATLYWYQQILGQGPKLLIQFQNNGVVDDSQLPKDRFSAERLKGVDSTLKIQPAKLEDSAVYLCASSFGQGNTEAFFGQGTRLTVV.

This chain connects TRBV29-1 to TRBJ1-2; 7 nucleotides align to TRBD1. Germline V gene data show CDR1 as SQVTM and CDR2 as ANQGSEA. This CDR3 has 14 amino acids. V shed 6 bases, J shed 2 bases, and the junction held 9 bases outside the gene matches. CDR3 DNA sequence: TGCAGCGTACCCCACCCAGGGGGAAACTATGGCTACACCTTC. Amino acid sequence: CSVPHPGGNYGYTF. Filled out from reference TRBV29-1 and TRBJ1-2, the complete variable domain reads SAVISQKPSRDICQRGTSLTIQCQVDSQVTMMFWYRQQPGQSLTLIATANQGSEATYESGFVIDKFPISRPNLTFSTLTVSNMSPEDSSIYLCSVPHPGGNYGYTFGSGTRLTVV.

The chain employs TRBV5-1 and TRBJ2-3; 10 positions match TRBD2. Unmatched junction bases numbered 4, after V lost 3 bases and J lost 3 bases. The CDR3 totals 15 residues. CDR1 and CDR2 from the germline V gene are SGHRS and YFSETQ. CDR3 sequence reads: CASSWGTSETDTQYF. The CDR3 bases are TGCGCCAGCAGCTGGGGGACTAGCGAAACAGATACGCAGTATTTT.

The chain links TRBV5-1 to TRBJ1-1, with D possibly TRBD1 on 6 matching bases. The germline V and J ends were trimmed by 7 bases and 2 bases, with 12 bases remaining between them. CDR3 size: 13 residues. Germline loops: CDR1 SGHRS, CDR2 YFSETQ. As DNA, the CDR3 is TGCGCCAGCCGGACAGATTCAAACACTGAAGCTTTCTTT. It specifies CASRTDSNTEAFF.

The V call is TRBV5-1, the J call TRBJ2-2, with a tentative D call TRBD2 (6 bases). This CDR3 comprises 16 residues. The V gene's germline CDR1 is SGHRS and CDR2 YFSETQ. V lost 4 bases and J lost 3, with 16 bases in between. DNA of the CDR3: TGCGCCAGCAGCCGGGGGACCCTACGGGACACCGGGGAGCTGTTTTTT. Its protein product is CASSRGTLRDTGELFF.

This clone showed up just once. This chain joins TRBV9 and TRBJ2-3; 9 bases line up with TRBD2. Germline lookup yields CDR1 SGDLS and CDR2 YYNGEE. V shed 0 bases, J shed 4 bases, and the junction held 3 bases outside the gene matches. CDR3 length: 15 residues. CDR3 sequence: CASSVEGGGADTQYF. The CDR3, as DNA: TGTGCCAGCAGCGTAGAGGGCGGGGGGGCAGATACGCAGTATTTT.

This chain joins TRBV18 and TRBJ1-6; D remains unclear. The CDR3 is 13 amino acids. Per the germline V gene, CDR1 is KGHSH and CDR2 is LQKENI. The V and J ends lost 2 bases and 10 bases respectively, with 9 bases between them. The CDR3 here is CASSPEVVSPLHF. DNA of the CDR3: TGTGCCAGCTCACCAGAGGTAGTCTCACCCCTCCACTTT.

The chain couples TRBV6-5 to TRBJ1-6; TRBD1 aligns across 7 bases. Germline trimming cut 6 bases from V and 5 bases from J; bases unmatched to any gene: 4. This CDR3 has 14 residues. Germline V CDR1 and CDR2: MNHEY, SVGAGI. The CDR3 loop is CASRKGANNSPLHF. The CDR3 DNA follows: TGTGCCAGCAGAAAGGGGGCTAATAATTCACCCCTCCACTTT.

This clone was seen more than once but under ten times. CDR3 in DNA: TGTGCCAGCAGTCCCGGGCATGGGGAGTCCTACGAGCAGTACTTC. Translated: CASSPGHGESYEQYF. The chain uses TRBV6-4 and TRBJ2-7; weak D call: TRBD2 (5 bases). V shed 5 bases and J shed 1 base, with 15 bases lying between them. CDR3 length: 15 residues. CDR1 is MRHNA, CDR2 SNTAGT, per germline.

The V gene is TRBV12-3 or TRBV12-4, the J gene TRBJ1-4, with D unclear. The V gene lost 8 bases and the J gene lost 7 bases, with 14 bases spanning the gap. This CDR3 has 13 residues. The CDR3 nucleotides read TGTGCCAGCTTTCGGACCGCGGGTGAAAAACTGTTTTTT. Protein product: CASFRTAGEKLFF.

This chain joins TRBV2 and TRBJ1-4, with 7 nucleotides matching TRBD1. With V trimmed by 4 bases and J by 7 bases, 9 bases remained unmatched. CDR3 length equals 15 residues. Germline CDR1 is SNHLY and CDR2 is FYNNEI. CDR3 region: CASSVDRQLVEKLFF. Here the CDR3 DNA reads TGTGCCAGCAGTGTGGACAGGCAACTAGTTGAAAAACTGTTTTTT. Variable domain in full (rest from reference TRBV2 and TRBJ1-4): EPEVTQTPSHQVTQMGQEVILRCVPISNHLYFYWYRQILGQKVEFLVSFYNNEISEKSEIFDDQFSVERPDGSNFTLKIRSTKLEDSAMYFCASSVDRQLVEKLFFGSGTQLSVL.

The V call is TRBV7-2, the J call TRBJ2-5; 10 bases fit TRBD1. The length of the CDR3 is 15 residues. V was pared by 5 bases and J by 2 bases, with 5 bases of the junction left unmatched. Germline V lookup: CDR1 SGHTA, CDR2 FQGNSA. The CDR3, as DNA: TGTGCCAGCAGCCCCGACAGGGGGCGGCAAGAGACCCAGTACTTC. It specifies CASSPDRGRQETQYF.

The chain has TRBV10-3 and TRBJ2-3; D unclear. V was shortened by 4 bases and J by 1 base, with 9 bases between the two germline ends. Germline V gene data show CDR1 as ENHRY and CDR2 as SYGVKD. CDR3 size: 14 residues. In DNA, the CDR3 is TGTGCCATCAGTGTCCAGGTGGGCACAGATACGCAGTATTTT. This codes for CAISVQVGTDTQYF.

The chain carries TRBV9 and TRBJ2-1; 8 bases fit TRBD2. The junction had 3 bases not matched to a gene; V was cut back by 2 bases and J by 2 bases. Germline V gives CDR1 SGDLS, CDR2 YYNGEE. This CDR3 has 15 residues. The CDR3 region has the DNA TGTGCCAGCAGCGTGAGCGGGAGTGCCTACAATGAGCAGTTCTTC. It specifies CASSVSGSAYNEQFF.

CDR3 sequence reads: CASSPRSGMNTEAFF. In DNA form, the CDR3 reads TGTGCCAGTAGTCCAAGGTCGGGGATGAACACTGAAGCTTTCTTT. The chain couples TRBV19 to TRBJ1-1, with D uncertain. Germline V gene sequence: CDR1 LNHDA, CDR2 SQIVND (reference sequence). The V end lost 5 bases, the J end lost 0 bases, and 13 bases lay between the germline ends. The CDR3 sequence is 15 residues long.

The rearrangement uses TRBV10-2 and TRBJ2-3; 7 nucleotides line up with TRBD2. The J segment lost 4 bases and the V segment lost 0 bases, leaving 10 bases of the junction unmatched. This CDR3 has 17 amino acids. Germline V gene sequence: CDR1 WSHSY, CDR2 SAAADI. The CDR3 sequence is CASSESAVAGWPDTQYF. CDR3 sequence (DNA): TGCGCCAGCAGTGAGTCGGCAGTAGCGGGTTGGCCAGATACGCAGTATTTT.

This clone appeared a few times. The chain recombines TRBV5-5 with TRBJ1-6, with D maybe TRBD1 (5 bases). The V and J ends lost 6 bases and 10 bases respectively, with 23 bases between them. CDR1 and CDR2 (germline): SGHKS, YYEKEE (reference sequence). The CDR3 spans 16 residues. DNA of the CDR3: TGTGCCAGCATCCCAGCGACCGGGGGGGTTGGATCACCCCTCCACTTT. It encodes CASIPATGGVGSPLHF.

This chain links TRBV6-5 with TRBJ1-1; 10 bases are a match to TRBD1. CDR3 size: 14 residues. The germline CDR1 and CDR2 sequences are MNHEY and SVGAGI. Trimming at V came to 7 bases and at J to 6 bases, leaving 8 bases not matched to a gene. CDR3 DNA: TGTGCCAGCAAAAATCCGGGACAGGGGTCTGAAGCTTTCTTT. It yields the protein CASKNPGQGSEAFF.

In regard to this clone: Other DNA sequences in this specimen translate into the identical CDR3. The chain employs TRBV30 and TRBJ1-3; D is unclear. Trimming removed 0 bases from V and 4 bases from J, with 4 bases in between. The germline gives CDR1 GTSNPN, CDR2 SVGIG (reference sequence). The CDR3 length is 12 residues. The CDR3 coding sequence is TGTGCCTGGAGTGTACGGGGAAACACCATATATTTT. This codes for CAWSVRGNTIYF. Using reference TRBV30 and TRBJ1-3 for the parts outside the CDR3, the full variable domain is SQTIHQWPATLVQPVGSPLSLECTVEGTSNPNLYWYRQAAGRGLQLLFYSVGIGQISSEVPQNLSASRPQDRQFILSSKKLLLSDSGFYLCAWSVRGNTIYFGEGSWLTVV.

On this clone: A read error may produce the germline difference seen at one junction end. V is TRBV5-1 and J is TRBJ1-2; TRBD1 matches at 10 bases. Looked up from germline, CDR1 is SGHRS and CDR2 is YFSETQ. There are 13 residues in the CDR3. CDR3 sequence: CASSLSDAGTGDF. The DNA for the CDR3 is TGCGCCAGCAGCTTGTCGGACGCCGGGACAGGGGACTTC.

This chain joins TRBV11-2 and TRBJ2-3; D not certain. Trimming shortened V by 2 bases and J by 0 bases, and 9 bases separated the two germline ends. This CDR3 comprises 15 residues. In germline, CDR1 is SGHAT, CDR2 FQNNGV. The CDR3 DNA is TGTGCCAGCAGCTTAAAGCCGACTAGCACAGATACGCAGTATTTT. This translates into CASSLKPTSTDTQYF.

J is TRBJ2-5 and V is TRBV18; D unresolved. CDR1 is KGHSH and CDR2 is LQKENI in the germline V gene. V was pared by 1 base and J by 2 bases, with 5 bases between. The CDR3 sequence is 13 residues long. The CDR3 sequence is CASSPLQQETQYF. In nucleotides, the CDR3 is TGTGCCAGCTCACCACTCCAGCAAGAGACCCAGTACTTC.

The chain uses TRBV7-6 and TRBJ2-5; TRBD2 agrees at 14 bases. The CDR3 runs to 17 residues. Germline V lookup: CDR1 SGHVS, CDR2 FNYEAQ. The V gene end was trimmed by 4 bases and the J gene end by 5 bases; junction bases not matched to a gene: 9. CDR3 sequence: CASSSPGTSGGYETQYF. DNA for the CDR3: TGTGCCAGCAGCTCCCCCGGGACTAGCGGGGGCTACGAGACCCAGTACTTC.

This clone turned up a few times. V gene TRBV12-3 or TRBV12-4 combines with J gene TRBJ2-1; a weak D match, TRBD1 (6 bases). The germline V and J ends were trimmed by 3 bases and 9 bases, with 12 bases remaining between them. The CDR3 contains 13 residues. Written as DNA, the CDR3 is TGTGCCAGCAGTTTTGGTACAGGGCGTGAGCAGTTCTTC. As protein: CASSFGTGREQFF.

This clone was detected once. The chain employs TRBV7-9 and TRBJ2-4; a weak D match, TRBD1 (6 bases). This CDR3 has 14 amino acids. Germline CDR1 and CDR2: SEHNR and FQNEAQ (reference sequence). With 6 bases removed from V and 6 bases from J, the gap between germline ends came to 15 bases. The CDR3: CASSRLGQLNIQYF. CDR3 DNA: TGTGCCAGCAGTCGATTAGGACAGCTAAACATTCAGTACTTC.

This clone has only one observation. V usage is TRBV5-8 and J usage is TRBJ2-3, with 12 bases matching TRBD2. Germline V CDR1 and CDR2: SGHTS, YDEGEE. The CDR3 totals 17 residues. Trimming took 4 bases from V and 1 from J; bases not matched to a gene: 7. CDR3 in amino acids: CASSLLAGGTRTDTQYF. The CDR3 nucleotides are TGTGCCAGCAGCCTTCTAGCGGGAGGGACCCGCACAGATACGCAGTATTTT.